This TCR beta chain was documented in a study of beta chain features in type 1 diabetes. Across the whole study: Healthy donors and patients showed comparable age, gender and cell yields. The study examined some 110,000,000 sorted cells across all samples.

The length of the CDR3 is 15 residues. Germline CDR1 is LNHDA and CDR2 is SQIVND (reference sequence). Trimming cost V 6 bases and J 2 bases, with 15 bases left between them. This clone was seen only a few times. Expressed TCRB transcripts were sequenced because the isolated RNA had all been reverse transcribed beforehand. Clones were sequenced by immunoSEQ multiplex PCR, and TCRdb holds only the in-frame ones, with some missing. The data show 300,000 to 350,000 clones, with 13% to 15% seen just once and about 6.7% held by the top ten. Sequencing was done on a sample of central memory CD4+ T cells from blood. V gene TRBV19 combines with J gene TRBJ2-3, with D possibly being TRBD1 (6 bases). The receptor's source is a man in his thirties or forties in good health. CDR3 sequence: CASRDSPTLTDTQYF. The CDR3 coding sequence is TGTGCCAGTAGGGACAGCCCCACCCTCACAGATACGCAGTATTTT.